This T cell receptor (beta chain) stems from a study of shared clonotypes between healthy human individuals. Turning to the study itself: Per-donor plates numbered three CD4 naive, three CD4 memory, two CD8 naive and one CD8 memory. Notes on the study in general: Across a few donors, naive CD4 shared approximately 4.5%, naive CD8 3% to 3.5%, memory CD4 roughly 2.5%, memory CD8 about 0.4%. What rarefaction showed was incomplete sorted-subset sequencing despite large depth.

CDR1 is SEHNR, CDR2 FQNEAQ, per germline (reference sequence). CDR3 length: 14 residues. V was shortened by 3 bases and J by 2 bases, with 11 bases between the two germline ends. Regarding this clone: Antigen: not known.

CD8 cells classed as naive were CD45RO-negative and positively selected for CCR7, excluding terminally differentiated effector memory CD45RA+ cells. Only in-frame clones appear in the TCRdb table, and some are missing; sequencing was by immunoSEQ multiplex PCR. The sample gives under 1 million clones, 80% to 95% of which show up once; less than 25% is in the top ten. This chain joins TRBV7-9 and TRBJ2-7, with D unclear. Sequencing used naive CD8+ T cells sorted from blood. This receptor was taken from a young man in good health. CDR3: CASSLSGGPYEQYF. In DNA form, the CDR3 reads TGTGCCAGCAGCTTGTCGGGCGGTCCCTACGAGCAGTACTTC.